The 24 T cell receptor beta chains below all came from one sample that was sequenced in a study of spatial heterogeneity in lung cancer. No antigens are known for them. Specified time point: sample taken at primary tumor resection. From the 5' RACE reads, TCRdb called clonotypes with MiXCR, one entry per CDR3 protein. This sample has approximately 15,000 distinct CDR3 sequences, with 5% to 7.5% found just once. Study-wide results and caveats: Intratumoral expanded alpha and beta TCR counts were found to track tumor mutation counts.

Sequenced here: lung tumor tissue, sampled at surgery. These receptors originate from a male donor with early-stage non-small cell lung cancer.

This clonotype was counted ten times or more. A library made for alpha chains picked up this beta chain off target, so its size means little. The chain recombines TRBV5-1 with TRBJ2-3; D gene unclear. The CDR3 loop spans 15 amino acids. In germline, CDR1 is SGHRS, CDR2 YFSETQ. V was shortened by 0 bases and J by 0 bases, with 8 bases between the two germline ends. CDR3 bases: TGCGCCAGCAGCTTGGGGGTATCTAGCACAGATACGCAGTATTTT. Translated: CASSLGVSSTDTQYF.

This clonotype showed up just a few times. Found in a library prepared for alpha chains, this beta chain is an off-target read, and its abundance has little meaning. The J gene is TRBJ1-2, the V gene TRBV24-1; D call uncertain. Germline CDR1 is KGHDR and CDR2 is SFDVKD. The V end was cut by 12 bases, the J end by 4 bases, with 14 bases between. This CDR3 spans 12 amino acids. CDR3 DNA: TGTGCCGCCCAAGACTCATTCTATGGCTACACCTTC. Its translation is CAAQDSFYGYTF.

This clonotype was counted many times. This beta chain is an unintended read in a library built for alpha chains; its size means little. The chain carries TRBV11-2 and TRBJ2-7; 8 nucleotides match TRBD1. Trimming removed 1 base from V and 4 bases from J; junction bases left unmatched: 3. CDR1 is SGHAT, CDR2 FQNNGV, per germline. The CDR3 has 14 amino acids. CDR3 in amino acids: CASSLVRGPYEQYF. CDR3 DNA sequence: TGTGCCAGCAGCTTAGTCAGGGGGCCGTACGAGCAGTACTTC.

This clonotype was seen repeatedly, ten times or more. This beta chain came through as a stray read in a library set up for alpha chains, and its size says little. The CDR3 sequence: CASSASGGAITGELFF. The CDR3 DNA follows: TGTGCCAGCAGCGCTAGCGGGGGGGCCATAACCGGGGAGCTGTTTTTT. The V gene is TRBV7-2, the J gene TRBJ2-2; 12 nucleotides match TRBD2. The CDR3 is made up of 16 amino acids. Germline V gene sequence: CDR1 SGHTA, CDR2 FQGNSA. Unmatched junction bases numbered 6, after V lost 5 bases and J lost 5 bases.

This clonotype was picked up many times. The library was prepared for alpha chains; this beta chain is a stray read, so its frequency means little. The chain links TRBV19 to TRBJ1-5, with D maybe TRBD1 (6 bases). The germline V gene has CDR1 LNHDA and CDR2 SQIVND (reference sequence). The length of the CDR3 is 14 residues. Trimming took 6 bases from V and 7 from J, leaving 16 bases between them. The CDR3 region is CASSEQGGNQPQHF. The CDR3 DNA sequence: TGTGCCAGTAGCGAACAGGGAGGGAACCAGCCCCAGCATTTT.

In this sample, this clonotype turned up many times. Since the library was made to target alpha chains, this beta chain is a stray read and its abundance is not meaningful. In nucleotides, the CDR3 is TGTGCCAGCAGCCCTAAAACGTGGGGGGACACTGAAGCTTTCTTT. Amino acids: CASSPKTWGDTEAFF. The chain employs TRBV3-1 and TRBJ1-1, with TRBD1 as a possible D gene (5 bases). Trimming took 4 bases from V and 3 from J, leaving 15 bases between them. The CDR3 spans 15 residues. Germline loops: CDR1 LGHDT, CDR2 YNNKEL (reference sequence). Together with reference TRBV3-1 and TRBJ1-1, the CDR3 gives the full variable domain: DTAVSQTPKYLVTQMGNDKSIKCEQNLGHDTMYWYKQDSKKFLKIMFSYNNKELIINETVPNRFSPKSPDKAHLNLHINSLELGDSAVYFCASSPKTWGDTEAFFGQGTRLTVV.

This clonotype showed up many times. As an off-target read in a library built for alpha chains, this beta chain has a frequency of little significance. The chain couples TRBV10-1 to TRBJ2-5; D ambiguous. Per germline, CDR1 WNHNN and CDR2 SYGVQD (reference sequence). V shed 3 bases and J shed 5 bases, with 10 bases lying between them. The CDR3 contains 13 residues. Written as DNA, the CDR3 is TGCGCCAGCAGTGAACAAGTTCGGGAGACCCAGTACTTC. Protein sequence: CASSEQVRETQYF.

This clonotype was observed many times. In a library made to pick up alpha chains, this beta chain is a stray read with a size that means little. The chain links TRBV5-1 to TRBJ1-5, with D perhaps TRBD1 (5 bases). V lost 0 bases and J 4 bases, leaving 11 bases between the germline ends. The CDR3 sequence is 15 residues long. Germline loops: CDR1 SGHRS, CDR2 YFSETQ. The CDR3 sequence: CASSLEAGLNQPQHF. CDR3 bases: TGCGCCAGCAGCTTGGAGGCAGGGCTAAATCAGCCCCAGCATTTT.

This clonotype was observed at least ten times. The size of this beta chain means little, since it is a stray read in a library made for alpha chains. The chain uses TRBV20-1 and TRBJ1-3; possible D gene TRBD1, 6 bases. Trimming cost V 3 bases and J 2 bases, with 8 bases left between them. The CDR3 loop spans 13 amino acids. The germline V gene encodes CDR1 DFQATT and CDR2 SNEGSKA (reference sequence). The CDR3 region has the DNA TGCAGTGCTAGGGGACACCCTGGAAACACCATATATTTT. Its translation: CSARGHPGNTIYF.

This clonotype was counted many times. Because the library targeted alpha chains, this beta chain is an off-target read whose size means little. The CDR3 DNA sequence: TGCGCCAGCAGCCAAGATGGGCTAGCGCGCAATGAGCAGTTCTTC. It is translated as CASSQDGLARNEQFF. This chain joins TRBV4-3 and TRBJ2-1; possible D gene TRBD2, 6 bases. Germline CDR1 reads LGHNA; CDR2 reads YSLEER. The CDR3 contains 15 residues. V lost 0 bases to trimming and J lost 6 bases, with 12 bases between them.

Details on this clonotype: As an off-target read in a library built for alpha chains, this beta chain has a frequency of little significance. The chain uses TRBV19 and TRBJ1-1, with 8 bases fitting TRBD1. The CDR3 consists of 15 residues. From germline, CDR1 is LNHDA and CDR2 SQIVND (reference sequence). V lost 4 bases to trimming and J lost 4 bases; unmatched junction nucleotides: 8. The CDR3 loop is CASSTAGGVSTEAFF. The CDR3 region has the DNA TGTGCCAGTAGTACCGCAGGGGGCGTGAGCACTGAAGCTTTCTTT.

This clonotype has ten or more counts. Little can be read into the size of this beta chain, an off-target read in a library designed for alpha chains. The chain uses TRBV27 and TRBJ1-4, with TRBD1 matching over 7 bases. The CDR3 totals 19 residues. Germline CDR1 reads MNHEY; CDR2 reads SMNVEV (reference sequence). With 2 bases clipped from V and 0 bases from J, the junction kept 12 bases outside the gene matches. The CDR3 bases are TGTGCCAGCAGTTTAGTGCGCCGGACAGGATATGCAACTAATGAAAAACTGTTTTTT. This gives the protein CASSLVRRTGYATNEKLFF. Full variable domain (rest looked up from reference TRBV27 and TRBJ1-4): EAQVTQNPRYLITVTGKKLTVTCSQNMNHEYMSWYRQDPGLGLRQIYYSMNVEVTDKGDVPEGYKVSRKEKRNFPLILESPSPNQTSLYFCASSLVRRTGYATNEKLFFGSGTQLSVL.

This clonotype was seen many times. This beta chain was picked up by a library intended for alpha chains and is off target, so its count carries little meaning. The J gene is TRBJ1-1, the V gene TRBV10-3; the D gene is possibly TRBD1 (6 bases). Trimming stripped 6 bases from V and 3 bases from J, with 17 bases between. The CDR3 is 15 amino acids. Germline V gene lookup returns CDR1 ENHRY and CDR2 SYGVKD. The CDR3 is CAISGGGGADTEAFF. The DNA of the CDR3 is TGTGCCATCAGCGGAGGGGGGGGCGCGGACACTGAAGCTTTCTTT.

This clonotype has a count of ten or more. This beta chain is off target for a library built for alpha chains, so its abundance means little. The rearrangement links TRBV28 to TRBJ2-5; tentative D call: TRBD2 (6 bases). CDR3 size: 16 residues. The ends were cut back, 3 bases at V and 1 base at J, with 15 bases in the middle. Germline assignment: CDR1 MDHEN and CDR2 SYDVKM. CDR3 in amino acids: CASSFFRGYTQETQYF. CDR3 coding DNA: TGTGCCAGCAGTTTCTTCCGGGGGTATACCCAAGAGACCCAGTACTTC. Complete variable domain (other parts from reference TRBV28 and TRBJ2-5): DVKVTQSSRYLVKRTGEKVFLECVQDMDHENMFWYRQDPGLGLRLIYFSYDVKMKEKGDIPEGYSVSREKKERFSLILESASTNQTSMYLCASSFFRGYTQETQYFGPGTRLLVL.

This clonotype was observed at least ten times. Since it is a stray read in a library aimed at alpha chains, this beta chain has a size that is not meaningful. CDR3 nucleotide sequence: TGTGCCAGCAGATTCGGAGGGGCTAGCGGGGGTCAAGAGACCCAGTACTTC. It yields the protein CASRFGGASGGQETQYF. The chain has TRBV7-6 and TRBJ2-5; 10 positions agree with TRBD2. J lost 2 bases, V lost 6 bases, and 12 bases had no gene match. The germline V gene has CDR1 SGHVS and CDR2 FNYEAQ. This CDR3 comprises 17 residues.

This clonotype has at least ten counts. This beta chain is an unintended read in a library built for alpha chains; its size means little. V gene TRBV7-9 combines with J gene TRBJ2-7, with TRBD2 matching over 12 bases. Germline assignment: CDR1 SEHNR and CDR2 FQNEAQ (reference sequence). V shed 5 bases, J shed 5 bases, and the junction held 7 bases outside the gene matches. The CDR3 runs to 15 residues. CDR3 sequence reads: CASSKLAGGNDEQYF. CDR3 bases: TGTGCCAGCAGCAAACTAGCGGGAGGAAATGACGAGCAGTACTTC. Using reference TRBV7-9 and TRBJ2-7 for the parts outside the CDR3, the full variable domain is DTGVSQNPRHKITKRGQNVTFRCDPISEHNRLYWYRQTLGQGPEFLTYFQNEAQLEKSRLLSDRFSAERPKGSFSTLEIQRTEQGDSAMYLCASSKLAGGNDEQYFGPGTRLTVT.

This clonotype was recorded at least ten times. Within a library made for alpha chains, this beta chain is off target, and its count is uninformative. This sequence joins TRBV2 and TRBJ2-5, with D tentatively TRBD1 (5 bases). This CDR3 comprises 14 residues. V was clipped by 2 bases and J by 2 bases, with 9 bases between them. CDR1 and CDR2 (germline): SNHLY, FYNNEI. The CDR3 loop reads CASSESPGQETQYF. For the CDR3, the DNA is TGTGCCAGCAGTGAATCGCCAGGGCAAGAGACCCAGTACTTC.

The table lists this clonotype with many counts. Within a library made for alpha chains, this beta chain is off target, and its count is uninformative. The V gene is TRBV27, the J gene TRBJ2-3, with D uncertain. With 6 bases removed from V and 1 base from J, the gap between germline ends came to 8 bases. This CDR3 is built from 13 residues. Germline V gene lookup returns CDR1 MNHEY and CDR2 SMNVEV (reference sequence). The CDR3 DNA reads TGTGCCAGCAGAATTTTGGGCACAGATACGCAGTATTTT. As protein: CASRILGTDTQYF.

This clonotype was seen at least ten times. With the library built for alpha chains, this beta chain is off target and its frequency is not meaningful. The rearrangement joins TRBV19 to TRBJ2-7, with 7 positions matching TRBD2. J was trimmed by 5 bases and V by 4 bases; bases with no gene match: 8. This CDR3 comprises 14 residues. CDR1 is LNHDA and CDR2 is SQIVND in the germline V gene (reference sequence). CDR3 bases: TGTGCCAGTAGTAGCGGGAGCGGCGGCAACGAGCAGTACTTC. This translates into CASSSGSGGNEQYF.

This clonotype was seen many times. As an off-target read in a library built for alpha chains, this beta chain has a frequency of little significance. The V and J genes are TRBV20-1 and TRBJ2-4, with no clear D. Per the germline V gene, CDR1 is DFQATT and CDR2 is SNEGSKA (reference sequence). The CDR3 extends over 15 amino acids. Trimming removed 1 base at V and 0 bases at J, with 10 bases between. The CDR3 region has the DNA TGCAGTGCTAGAGGGGCAGTACTAGCCAAAAACATTCAGTACTTC. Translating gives CSARGAVLAKNIQYF.

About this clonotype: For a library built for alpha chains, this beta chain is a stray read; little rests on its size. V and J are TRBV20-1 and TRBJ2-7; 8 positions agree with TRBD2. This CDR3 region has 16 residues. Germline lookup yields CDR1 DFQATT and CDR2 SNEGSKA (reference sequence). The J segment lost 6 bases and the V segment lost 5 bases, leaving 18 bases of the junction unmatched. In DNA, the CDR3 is TGCAGTGCTCCGATTTGGGCGGGGGGCATAGGTCGCGAGCAGTACTTC. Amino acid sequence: CSAPIWAGGIGREQYF.

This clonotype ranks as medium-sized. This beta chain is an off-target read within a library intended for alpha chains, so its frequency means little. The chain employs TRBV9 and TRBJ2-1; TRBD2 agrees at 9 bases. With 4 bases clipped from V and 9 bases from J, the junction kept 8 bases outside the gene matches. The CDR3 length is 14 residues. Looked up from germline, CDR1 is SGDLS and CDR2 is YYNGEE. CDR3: CASSLTSGTIEQFF. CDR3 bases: TGTGCCAGCAGCCTGACTAGCGGCACAATTGAGCAGTTCTTC.

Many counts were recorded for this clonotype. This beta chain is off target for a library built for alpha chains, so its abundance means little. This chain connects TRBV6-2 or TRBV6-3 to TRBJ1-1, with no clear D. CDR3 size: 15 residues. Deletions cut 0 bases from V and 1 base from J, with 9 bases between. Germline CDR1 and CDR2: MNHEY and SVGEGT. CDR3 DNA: TGTGCCAGCAGTTACTCGATTGCGGGGAACACTGAAGCTTTCTTT. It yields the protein CASSYSIAGNTEAFF.

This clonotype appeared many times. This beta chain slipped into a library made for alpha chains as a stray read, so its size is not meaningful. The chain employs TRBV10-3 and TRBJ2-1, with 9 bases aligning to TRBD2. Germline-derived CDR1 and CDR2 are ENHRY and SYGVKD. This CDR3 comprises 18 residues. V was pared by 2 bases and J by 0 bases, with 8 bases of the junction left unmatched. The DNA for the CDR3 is TGTGCCATCAGTGAGGTCCAACTAGCGGGTAGCTCCTACAATGAGCAGTTCTTC. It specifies CAISEVQLAGSSYNEQFF.